This T cell receptor (beta chain) was captured in a study of shared clonotypes between healthy human individuals. Germline CDR1 and CDR2: SGHVS and FNYEAQ. This CDR3 is built from 15 residues. Trimming shortened V by 2 bases and J by 3 bases, and 13 bases separated the two germline ends. Authors' data handling: ImmunoSEQ only sent back junction sequences with no quality scores, so filtering was done differently. Generated by immunoSEQ multiplex PCR, the TCRdb table keeps only in-frame clones and is missing some. From that table come the V and J calls and clone size; the DNA was used to work out D and trimming. This table holds approximately 2,200,000 clones, about 92% found once. Naive CD8 cells lacked CD45RO and underwent positive selection for CCR7, leaving out terminally differentiated effector memory CD45RA+ cells.

This receptor was obtained from a man aged 18 to 29 in good health. Some clones in this sample may be carry-over from other donors' samples. V usage is TRBV7-6 and J usage is TRBJ2-5, with D possibly TRBD1 on 6 matching bases. Sequencing was carried out using naive CD8+ T cells from PBMCs. In DNA, the CDR3 is TGTGCCAGCAGCTTATTGGGGACACCTAAAGAGACCCAGTACTTC. Its protein is CASSLLGTPKETQYF.